This T cell receptor (beta chain) appears in the sequencing data of a study of PD-L1 blockade in urothelial cancer (dated by TCRdb to the late 2010s). Background for the entire study: Every patient began therapy in 2014 and was given atezolizumab 1,200 mg intravenously every 3 weeks. Twenty-five of 29 patients were identified as males with urothelial cancer of bladder origin, and a prior smoking history was reported by 18 of 29 patients. An ECOG performance status of 0 or 1 was recorded for the patients, and 0 to 3 prior chemotherapy regimens had been received by the patients. Blood samples were analyzed 3 weeks after the start of treatment (second dose) and 6 weeks after the start of treatment. Blood samples gave median yields of about 140,000 T cells and 82,636 unique TCRs, along with a median clonality of 0.080. An exploratory multi-omic analysis was conducted of the somatic, immune and clinical correlates of response to PD-L1 blockade with atezolizumab in urothelial cancer. Pretreatment tumor samples and matched peripheral blood, collected serially before and after atezolizumab treatment, underwent TCR sequencing. Progression-free survival longer than 6 months counted as durable clinical benefit, and TCR features were additionally tested against both progression-free and overall survival. In the same patients, whole exome sequencing and RNA sequencing of pretreatment tumors were performed in addition to TCR sequencing. Some ten patients reached durable clinical benefit, while 20 patients did not. Some 30 patients had pretreatment blood TCR-seq, 24 had at least one posttreatment blood collection, and 24 had tumor TCR-seq. The full study reports these points: Because the sample size was small (n ≈ 27) and many exploratory analyses were performed, the results are intended to be hypothesis-generating. Greater expansion of tumor-associated TCR clones in peripheral blood 3 weeks after the start of treatment was observed in patients with durable benefit (n ≈ 22, p = 0.022). Improved progression-free and overall survival was associated with having pretreatment peripheral blood TCR clonality below the median.

Germline trimming: 4 bases from V, 2 bases from J; junction bases outside gene matches: 12. The CDR3, cysteine through phenylalanine, is 19 amino acids long. Kept here is only the CDR3 DNA, which spans 57 bases and is read in frame from base 1. CDR1 is given as WNHNN and CDR2 as SYGVQD, both from the germline V gene (reference sequence). Synthetic TCR analog templates were spiked into each PCR so that absolute template abundance could be estimated from read counts. The immunoSEQ assay used bias-controlled V and J gene primers to amplify TCRbeta CDR3 regions from genomic DNA. Sequencing of rearranged TCRbeta segments was performed at approximately 20X coverage. The original pipeline was this. Clustering was used to correct sequencing errors, and CDR3s were annotated against IMGT so that V, D and J genes could be assigned. Out-of-frame and stop-codon sequences were excluded, and only productive TCRbeta rearrangements were used in downstream analyses. To compute clonality, Shannon entropy was normalized by the log of the number of unique productive sequences and then subtracted from one. Clones differing between time points or between blood and tumor were identified using Fisher's exact test with Benjamini-Hochberg correction, with an adjusted p below 0.01 applied as the threshold. Sourced from immuneACCESS, this table was stored by TCRdb with only in-frame sequences that have V and J called. A share of the clones is absent; for the studies checked, an unresolved V gene accounts for under half, and the remainder has no known explanation. The DNA was the basis for D and trimming; V, J and clone size are from that table. For this sample the table gives tens of thousands of clones, of which 90% were detected only once. The ten largest clones take up 3.5% to 5% of the sample.

In regard to this clone: This receptor's antigen is unknown. Base qualities are missing; no much larger clone stands one base away.

The time point label on this specimen signifies: pretreatment peripheral blood. A cohort of about 30 patients with locally advanced or metastatic urothelial carcinoma, treated at Memorial Sloan Kettering on a trial protocol, was included. Peripheral blood mononuclear cells were collected from each patient pretreatment and during treatment, giving between 1 and 8 total time points per patient. The Qiagen DNeasy Blood extraction kit was used to purify genomic DNA from total PBMCs and tumor samples. PBMCs were collected pretreatment and during treatment and were isolated and stored as previously described.

The chain couples TRBV10-1 to TRBJ2-1; 12 central nucleotides agree with TRBD2. This receptor was obtained from a man in his 70s with urothelial cancer. The sequencing used PBMCs, collected around atezolizumab (anti-PD-L1) treatment. Read as DNA, the sequence is TGCGCCAGCAGTGGTCAGCTAGCGGGAGGGCCCCCCCCCTACAATGAGCAGTTCTTC. It encodes CASSGQLAGGPPPYNEQFF.